This record concerns one T cell receptor (beta chain) sequence. This sample stems from a study of blood T cell repertoires in COVID-19. The overall study: In each case, the material was cDNA or gDNA derived from T cells, B-cell-depleted T cells, or PBMCs.

In the authors' methods: Nucleated cell number was recorded as an estimate derived from reference gene primer amplification. Profiling relied on immunoSEQ multiplex PCR, and the TCRdb table lists in-frame clones only, not all of them. Clone size and V and J calls were adopted from that table, with D and trimming inferred from the DNA. The sample yields 200,000 to 250,000 clones, roughly 92% seen once. CDR1 is SEHNR, CDR2 FQNEAQ, per germline (reference sequence). This CDR3 is 15 amino acids long. V lost 3 bases to trimming and J lost 5 bases, with 11 bases between them. Seattle patients were enrolled while actively infected and followed longitudinally.

This TCR was recovered from a man aged 60 to 75 with COVID-19, enrolled during active disease. The specimen was peripheral blood. V usage is TRBV7-9 and J usage is TRBJ1-6; possibly TRBD1 for D (6 bases). In DNA form, the CDR3 reads TGTGCCAGCAGCTTGGTCGACAGGAATAATTCACCCCTCCACTTT. Protein product: CASSLVDRNNSPLHF.